The subject of this entry is one T cell receptor (beta chain). The source of the sample is a study of blood T cell repertoires in COVID-19. Study in general: PBMCs, B-cell-depleted T cells, or T cells were the source of the cDNA or gDNA that made up the material.

In germline, CDR1 is SGHAT, CDR2 FQNNGV. The CDR3 is made up of 16 amino acids. The V gene lost 6 bases and the J gene lost 0 bases, with 17 bases spanning the gap. Per the original methods: Nucleated cell counts were estimated from reference gene primer amplification. This table comes from immunoSEQ multiplex PCR, and its TCRdb copy is limited to in-frame clones, with some not included. V and J calls and clone size are those listed in that table; D and trimming were worked out from the DNA. The data contain more than 300,000 clones, approximately 90% of them singletons. Sequenced input: PBMCs or T cells enriched from blood (not recorded which). This sequence originates from a woman between 18 and 29 years old who had recovered from COVID-19. The chain employs TRBV11-2 and TRBJ1-1; possible D gene TRBD1, 5 bases. The CDR3 DNA is TGTGCCAGCAGTCCAAGAAGGGGACTCATGAACACTGAAGCTTTCTTT. Translation: CASSPRRGLMNTEAFF.